Here is one T cell receptor beta chain with its context. This entry comes from a study of monozygotic twins with inflammatory bowel disease. TCRdb reworked the 5' RACE reads into one entry per CDR3 protein, no DNA. The sample totals 200,000 to 250,000 distinct CDR3 sequences. The CDR3 sequence is 13 residues long. The germline V gene has CDR1 SQVTM and CDR2 ANQGSEA. Sample: blood. The J gene is TRBJ2-7, the V gene TRBV29-1; there is no DNA to check the TCRdb D call of TRBD2. This clonotype originated in a human donor with ulcerative colitis or Crohn's disease, or a healthy co-twin of an affected twin (not recorded which). CDR3 residues: CSVGRQGLTEQYF.